This TCR beta chain was identified during a study of blood T cells in healthy people across ages. Across the study: Through template switching, about one barcoded beta molecule was captured per two T cells, as measured in model experiments.

As regards this clonotype: Its antigen is unidentified.

Germline V gene sequence: CDR1 SGHDN, CDR2 FVKESK. V lost 1 base and J 5 bases, leaving 11 bases between the germline ends. This CDR3 contains 14 residues. With a J-beta primer mix and a sample-barcoded 5' primer, a second PCR ran about 7 to 12 cycles. Through a template-switch adaptor with 12 random nucleotides, each cDNA molecule received a tag. TCRdb re-called the 5' RACE reads with MiXCR, one entry per CDR3 protein. Among 550,000 to 750,000 distinct CDR3 sequences listed, about 21% were seen once. Study-level findings and limits: Researchers judged that diversity estimates from one million T cells fell short of true values. Because sorting was not performed, PBMCs prevented conclusive naive versus antigen-experienced comparison.

This receptor was taken from a man between 65 and 79 years old in good health. The chain combines TRBV14 with TRBJ2-5; tentative D call: TRBD2 (5 bases). Source material: blood. The CDR3 DNA sequence: TGTGCCAGCAGCCAAGCACTAGGGCTGGAGACCCAGTACTTC. Amino acids: CASSQALGLETQYF.